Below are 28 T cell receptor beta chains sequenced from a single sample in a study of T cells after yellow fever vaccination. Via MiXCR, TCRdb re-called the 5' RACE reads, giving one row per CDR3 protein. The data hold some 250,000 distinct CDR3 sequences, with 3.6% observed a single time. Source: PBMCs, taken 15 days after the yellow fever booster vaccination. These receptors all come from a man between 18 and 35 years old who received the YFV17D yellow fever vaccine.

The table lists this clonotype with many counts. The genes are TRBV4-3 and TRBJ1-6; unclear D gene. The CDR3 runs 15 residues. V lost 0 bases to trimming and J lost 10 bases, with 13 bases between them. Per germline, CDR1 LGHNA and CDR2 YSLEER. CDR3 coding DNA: TGCGCCAGCAGCCAAGATGTGGAGCGGGGATCACCCCTCCACTTT. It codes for CASSQDVERGSPLHF.

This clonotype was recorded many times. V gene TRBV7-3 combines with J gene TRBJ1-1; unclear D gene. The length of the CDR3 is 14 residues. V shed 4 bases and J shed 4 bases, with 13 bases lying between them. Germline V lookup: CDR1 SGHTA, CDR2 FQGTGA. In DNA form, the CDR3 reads TGTGCCAGCAGCTCCCGCCCGGACGGCACTGAAGCTTTCTTT. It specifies CASSSRPDGTEAFF. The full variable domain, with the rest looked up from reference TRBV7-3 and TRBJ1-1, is GAGVSQTPSNKVTEKGKYVELRCDPISGHTALYWYRQSLGQGPEFLIYFQGTGAADDSGLPNDRFFAVRPEGSVSTLKIQRTERGDSAVYLCASSSRPDGTEAFFGQGTRLTVV.

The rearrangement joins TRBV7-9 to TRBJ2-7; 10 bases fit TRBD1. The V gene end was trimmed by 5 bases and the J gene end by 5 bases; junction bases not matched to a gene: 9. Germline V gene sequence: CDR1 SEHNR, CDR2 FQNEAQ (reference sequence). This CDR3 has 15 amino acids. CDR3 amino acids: CASSPIWDRGNEQYF. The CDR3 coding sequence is TGTGCCAGCAGCCCCATTTGGGACAGGGGCAACGAGCAGTACTTC.

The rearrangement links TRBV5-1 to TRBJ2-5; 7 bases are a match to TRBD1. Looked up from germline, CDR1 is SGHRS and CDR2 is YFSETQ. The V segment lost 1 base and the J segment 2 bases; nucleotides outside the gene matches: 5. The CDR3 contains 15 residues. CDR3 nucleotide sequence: TGCGCCAGCAGCTTGCGTGGGACAGAGCAAGAGACCCAGTACTTC. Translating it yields CASSLRGTEQETQYF.

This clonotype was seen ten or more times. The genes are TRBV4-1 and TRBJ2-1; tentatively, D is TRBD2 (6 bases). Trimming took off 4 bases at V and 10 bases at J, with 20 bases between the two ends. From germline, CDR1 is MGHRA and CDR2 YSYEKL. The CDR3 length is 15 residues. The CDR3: CASSPKSPAGSEQFF. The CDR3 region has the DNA TGCGCCAGCAGCCCCAAGAGCCCGGCGGGAAGCGAGCAGTTCTTC.

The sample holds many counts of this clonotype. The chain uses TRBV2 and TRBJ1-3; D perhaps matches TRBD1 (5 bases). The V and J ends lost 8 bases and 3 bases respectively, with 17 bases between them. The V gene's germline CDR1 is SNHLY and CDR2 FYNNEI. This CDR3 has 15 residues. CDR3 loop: CASDSTGGGGNTIYF. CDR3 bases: TGTGCCAGCGACAGCACGGGGGGAGGTGGAAACACCATATATTTT. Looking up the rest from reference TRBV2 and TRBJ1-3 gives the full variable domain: EPEVTQTPSHQVTQMGQEVILRCVPISNHLYFYWYRQILGQKVEFLVSFYNNEISEKSEIFDDQFSVERPDGSNFTLKIRSTKLEDSAMYFCASDSTGGGGNTIYFGEGSWLTVV.

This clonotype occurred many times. CDR3 protein: CASSHQLSETQYF. The CDR3 DNA is TGCGCCAGCAGCCACCAGTTGTCGGAGACCCAGTACTTC. J is TRBJ2-5 and V is TRBV4-1; D gene unclear. Per germline, CDR1 MGHRA and CDR2 YSYEKL. There are 13 residues in the CDR3. V dropped 3 bases and J dropped 5 bases, with 10 bases sitting between them.

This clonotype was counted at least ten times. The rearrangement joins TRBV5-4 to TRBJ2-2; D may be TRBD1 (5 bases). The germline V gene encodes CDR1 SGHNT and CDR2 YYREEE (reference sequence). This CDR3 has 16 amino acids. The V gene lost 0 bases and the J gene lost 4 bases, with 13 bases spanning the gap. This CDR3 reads CASSLGVDSLTGELFF. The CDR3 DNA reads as TGTGCCAGCAGCTTGGGAGTCGACAGCCTCACCGGGGAGCTGTTTTTT.

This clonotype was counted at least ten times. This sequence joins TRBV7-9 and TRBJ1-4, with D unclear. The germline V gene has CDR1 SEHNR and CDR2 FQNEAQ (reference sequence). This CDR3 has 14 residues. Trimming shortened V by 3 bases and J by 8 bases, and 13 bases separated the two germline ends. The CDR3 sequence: CASSFAGIGEKLFF. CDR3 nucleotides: TGTGCCAGCAGCTTCGCCGGTATAGGAGAAAAACTGTTTTTT.

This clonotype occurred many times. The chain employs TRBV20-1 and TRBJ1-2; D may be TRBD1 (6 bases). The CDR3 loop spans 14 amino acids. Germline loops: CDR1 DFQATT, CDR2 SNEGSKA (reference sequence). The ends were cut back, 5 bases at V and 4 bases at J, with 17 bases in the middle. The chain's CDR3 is CSALYPDSFYGYTF. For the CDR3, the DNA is TGCAGTGCTCTATACCCGGACAGCTTCTATGGCTACACCTTC.

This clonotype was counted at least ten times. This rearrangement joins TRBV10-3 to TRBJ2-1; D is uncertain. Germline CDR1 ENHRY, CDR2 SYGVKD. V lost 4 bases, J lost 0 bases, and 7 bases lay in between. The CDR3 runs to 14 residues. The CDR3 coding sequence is TGTGCCATCAGTGCGAGGAGCTCCTACAATGAGCAGTTCTTC. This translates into CAISARSSYNEQFF.

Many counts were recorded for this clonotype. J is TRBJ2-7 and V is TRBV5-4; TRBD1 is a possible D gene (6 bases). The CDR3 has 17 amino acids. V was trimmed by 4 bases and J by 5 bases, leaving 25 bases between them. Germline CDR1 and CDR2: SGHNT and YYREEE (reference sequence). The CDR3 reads CASSPSLDSRGWHEQYF. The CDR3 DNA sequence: TGTGCCAGCAGCCCCTCCTTGGACAGCCGGGGATGGCACGAGCAGTACTTC.

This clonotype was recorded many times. CDR3 DNA: TGTGCCAGCAGCTCCGGAGGGGGCTGGGAGCAGTACTTC. Amino acid sequence: CASSSGGGWEQYF. The rearrangement uses TRBV7-9 and TRBJ2-7, with D tentatively TRBD1 (7 bases). Germline V gene lookup returns CDR1 SEHNR and CDR2 FQNEAQ (reference sequence). This CDR3 contains 13 residues. The V end lost 4 bases, the J end lost 7 bases, and 14 bases lay between the germline ends.

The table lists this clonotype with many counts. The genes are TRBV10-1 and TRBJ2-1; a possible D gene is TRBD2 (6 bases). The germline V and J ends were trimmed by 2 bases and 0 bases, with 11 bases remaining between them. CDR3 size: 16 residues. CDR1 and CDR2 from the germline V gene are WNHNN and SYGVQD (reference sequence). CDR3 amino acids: CASSEPAGSSYNEQFF. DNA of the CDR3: TGCGCCAGCAGTGAGCCCGCGGGGAGCTCCTACAATGAGCAGTTCTTC.

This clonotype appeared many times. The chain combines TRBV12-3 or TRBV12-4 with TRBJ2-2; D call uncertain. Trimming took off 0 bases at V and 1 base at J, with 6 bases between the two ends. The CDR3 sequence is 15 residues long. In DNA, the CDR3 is TGTGCCAGCAGTTTAGCGGGAAGGAACACCGGGGAGCTGTTTTTT. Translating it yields CASSLAGRNTGELFF.

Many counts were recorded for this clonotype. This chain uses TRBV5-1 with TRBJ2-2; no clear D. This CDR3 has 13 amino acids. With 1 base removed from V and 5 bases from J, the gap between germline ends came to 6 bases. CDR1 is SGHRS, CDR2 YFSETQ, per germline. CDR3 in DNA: TGCGCCAGCAGCTTGAGGGAAACCGGGGAGCTGTTTTTT. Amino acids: CASSLRETGELFF.

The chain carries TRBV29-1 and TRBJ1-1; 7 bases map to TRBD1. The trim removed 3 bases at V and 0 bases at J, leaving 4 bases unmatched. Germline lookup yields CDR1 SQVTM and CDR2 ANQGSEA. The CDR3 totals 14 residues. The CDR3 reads CSVELTGMNTEAFF. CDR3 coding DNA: TGCAGCGTTGAGTTGACAGGGATGAACACTGAAGCTTTCTTT.

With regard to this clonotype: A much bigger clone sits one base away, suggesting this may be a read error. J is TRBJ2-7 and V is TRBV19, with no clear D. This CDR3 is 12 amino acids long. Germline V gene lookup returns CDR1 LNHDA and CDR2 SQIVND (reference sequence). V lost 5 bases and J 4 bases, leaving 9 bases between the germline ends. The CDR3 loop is CASSQWGYEQYF. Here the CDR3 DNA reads TGTGCCAGTAGTCAGTGGGGTTACGAGCAGTACTTC.

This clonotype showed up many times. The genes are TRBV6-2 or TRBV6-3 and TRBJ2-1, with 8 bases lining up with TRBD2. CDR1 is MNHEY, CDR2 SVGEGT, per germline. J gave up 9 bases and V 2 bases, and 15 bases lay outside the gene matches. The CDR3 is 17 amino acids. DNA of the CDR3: TGTGCCAGCAGTTACCCTTTGGCTAGCGGGTCACCGGGTGAGCAGTTCTTC. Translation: CASSYPLASGSPGEQFF.

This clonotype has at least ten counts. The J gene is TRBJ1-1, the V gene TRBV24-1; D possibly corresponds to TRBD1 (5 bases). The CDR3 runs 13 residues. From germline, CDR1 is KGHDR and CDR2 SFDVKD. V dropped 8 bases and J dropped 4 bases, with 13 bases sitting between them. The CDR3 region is CATMGVGGTEAFF. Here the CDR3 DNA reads TGTGCCACCATGGGGGTTGGGGGCACTGAAGCTTTCTTT.

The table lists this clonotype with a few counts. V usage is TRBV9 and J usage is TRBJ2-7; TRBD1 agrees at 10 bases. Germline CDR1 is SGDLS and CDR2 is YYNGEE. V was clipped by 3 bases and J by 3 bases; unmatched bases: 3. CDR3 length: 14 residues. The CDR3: CASSGRDRGYEQYF. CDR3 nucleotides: TGTGCCAGCAGCGGCCGGGACAGGGGCTACGAGCAGTACTTC.

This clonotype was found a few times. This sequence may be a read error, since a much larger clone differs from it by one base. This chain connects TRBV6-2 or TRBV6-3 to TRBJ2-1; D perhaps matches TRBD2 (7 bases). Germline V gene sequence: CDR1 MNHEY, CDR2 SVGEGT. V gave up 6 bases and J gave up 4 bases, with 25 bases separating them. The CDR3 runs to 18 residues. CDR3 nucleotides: TGTGCCAGCAGATTTCTTCCGGGACGGGGGGCTCATTACAATGAGCAGTTCTTC. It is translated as CASRFLPGRGAHYNEQFF.

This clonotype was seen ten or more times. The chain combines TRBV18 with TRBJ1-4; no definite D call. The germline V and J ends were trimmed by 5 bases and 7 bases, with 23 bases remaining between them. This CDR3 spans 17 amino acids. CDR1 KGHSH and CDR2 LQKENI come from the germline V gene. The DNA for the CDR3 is TGTGCCAGCTCAGAAACCTGGAAAGGTGCGGACGGTGAAAAACTGTTTTTT. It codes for CASSETWKGADGEKLFF.

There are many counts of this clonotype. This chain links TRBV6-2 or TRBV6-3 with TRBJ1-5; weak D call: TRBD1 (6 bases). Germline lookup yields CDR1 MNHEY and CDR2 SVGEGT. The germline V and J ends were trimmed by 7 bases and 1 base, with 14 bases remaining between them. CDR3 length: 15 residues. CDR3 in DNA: TGTGCCAGCAAAACCGCCAGGGGAAGCAATCAGCCCCAGCATTTT. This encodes CASKTARGSNQPQHF.

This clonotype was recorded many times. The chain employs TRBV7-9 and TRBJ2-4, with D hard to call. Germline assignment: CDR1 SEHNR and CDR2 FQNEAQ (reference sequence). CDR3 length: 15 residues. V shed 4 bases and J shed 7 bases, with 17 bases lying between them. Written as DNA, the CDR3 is TGTGCCAGCAGCTACTTTCAGGCCCCCGGGAACATTCAGTACTTC. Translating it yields CASSYFQAPGNIQYF.

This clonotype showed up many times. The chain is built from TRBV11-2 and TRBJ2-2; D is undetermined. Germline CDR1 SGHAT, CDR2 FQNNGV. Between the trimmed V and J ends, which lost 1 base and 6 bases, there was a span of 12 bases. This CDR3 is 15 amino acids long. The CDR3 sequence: CASSLVMGPSGELFF. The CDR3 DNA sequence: TGTGCCAGCAGCTTAGTAATGGGTCCCTCCGGGGAGCTGTTTTTT. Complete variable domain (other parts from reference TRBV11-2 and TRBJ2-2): EAGVAQSPRYKIIEKRQSVAFWCNPISGHATLYWYQQILGQGPKLLIQFQNNGVVDDSQLPKDRFSAERLKGVDSTLKIQPAKLEDSAVYLCASSLVMGPSGELFFGEGSRLTVL.

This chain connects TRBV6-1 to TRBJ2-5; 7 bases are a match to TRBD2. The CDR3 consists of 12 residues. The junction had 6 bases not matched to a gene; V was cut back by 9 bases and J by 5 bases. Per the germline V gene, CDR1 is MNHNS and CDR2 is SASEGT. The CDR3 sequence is CASGRGRETQYF. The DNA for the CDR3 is TGTGCCAGTGGGAGGGGTCGGGAGACCCAGTACTTC.

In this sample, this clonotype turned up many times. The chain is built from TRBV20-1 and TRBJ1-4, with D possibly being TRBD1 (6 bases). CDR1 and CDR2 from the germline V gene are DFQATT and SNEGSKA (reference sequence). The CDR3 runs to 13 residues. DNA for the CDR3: TGCAGCGCCGGGGGAACAGGGAATGAAAAACTGTTTTTT. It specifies CSAGGTGNEKLFF.